Shown below are 22 T cell receptor beta chains from a single sample sequenced in a study of control samples from healthy donors and cancer patients. Some clones are missing from TCRdb's copy, which holds only in-frame ones; the method was immunoSEQ multiplex PCR. Of tens of thousands of clones listed, around 87% are singletons. The sample comprised blood. The receptors derive from a woman aged 45-65 years in good health.

V usage is TRBV6-2 or TRBV6-3 and J usage is TRBJ1-4; no definite D call. The CDR3 extends over 14 amino acids. From germline, CDR1 is MNHEY and CDR2 SVGEGT. Trimming took off 2 bases at V and 8 bases at J, with 12 bases between the two ends. The CDR3 here is CASSYRRSQEKLFF. The CDR3, as DNA: TGTGCCAGCAGTTACCGGAGGTCTCAAGAAAAACTGTTTTTT.

This chain connects TRBV7-9 to TRBJ2-7, with TRBD1 identical over 7 bases. Germline V gives CDR1 SEHNR, CDR2 FQNEAQ (reference sequence). The CDR3 totals 13 residues. The J segment lost 3 bases and the V segment lost 5 bases, leaving 4 bases of the junction unmatched. CDR3 in DNA: TGTGCCAGCAGCCAAAGACAGGGCTACGAGCAGTACTTC. It codes for CASSQRQGYEQYF.

The V gene is TRBV18, the J gene TRBJ2-3; unclear D gene. The germline V and J ends were trimmed by 0 bases and 1 base, with 5 bases remaining between them. CDR3 size: 14 residues. In germline, CDR1 is KGHSH, CDR2 LQKENI. CDR3 sequence: CASSPPLGTDTQYF. The CDR3, as DNA: TGTGCCAGCTCACCACCGTTGGGCACAGATACGCAGTATTTT. Using reference TRBV18 and TRBJ2-3 for the parts outside the CDR3, the full variable domain is NAGVMQNPRHLVRRRGQEARLRCSPMKGHSHVYWYRQLPEEGLKFMVYLQKENIIDESGMPKERFSAEFPKEGPSILRIQQVVRGDSAAYFCASSPPLGTDTQYFGPGTRLTVL.

V gene TRBV7-2 combines with J gene TRBJ1-2; D is uncertain. The CDR3 is 15 residues long. Germline V lookup: CDR1 SGHTA, CDR2 FQGNSA. Trimming took off 4 bases at V and 11 bases at J, with 23 bases between the two ends. Written as DNA, the CDR3 is TGTGCCAGCAGCTCCGCCTTAACAGCCATGGTCGGTTACACCTTC. Its translation is CASSSALTAMVGYTF.

This clone was counted between two and nine times. The gene calls are TRBV2 and TRBJ1-6, with 11 positions matching TRBD1. The CDR3 consists of 14 residues. Looked up from germline, CDR1 is SNHLY and CDR2 is FYNNEI. V gave up 3 bases and J gave up 9 bases; unmatched junction bases: 1. The CDR3 DNA is TGTGCCAGCAGTGAGGACAGGGGGCGTTCACCCCTCCACTTT. It codes for CASSEDRGRSPLHF.

V usage is TRBV3-1 (or the pseudogene TRBV3-2) and J usage is TRBJ2-5, with 7 bases fitting TRBD1. From germline, CDR1 is LGHDT and CDR2 YNNKEL (reference sequence). V lost 4 bases, J lost 7 bases, and 6 bases stayed unmatched. The CDR3 loop spans 13 amino acids. The CDR3 DNA reads as TGTGCCAGCAGCCCGGACAGGTCGTGGACCCAGTACTTC. This codes for CASSPDRSWTQYF.

The J gene is TRBJ2-1, the V gene TRBV11-2, with 9 bases fitting TRBD2. Trimming removed 3 bases from V and 9 bases from J; junction bases left unmatched: 12. The CDR3 covers 16 residues. The germline gives CDR1 SGHAT, CDR2 FQNNGV. DNA for the CDR3: TGTGCCAGCAGCTTCCTTGGGGGGGCGGGAGGGGTTGAGCAGTTCTTC. Translation gives CASSFLGGAGGVEQFF.

This clone showed up just once. This rearrangement joins TRBV6-1 to TRBJ1-6; D is ambiguous. This CDR3 has 16 amino acids. Trimming removed 4 bases from V and 7 bases from J, with 17 bases in between. Germline CDR1 and CDR2: MNHNS and SASEGT. Written as DNA, the CDR3 is TGTGCCAGCAGTGCGGGCCTTCAGGAATTGAATTCACCCCTCCACTTT. Translated: CASSAGLQELNSPLHF.

The genes are TRBV28 and TRBJ2-2; D not certain. The germline V and J ends were trimmed by 2 bases and 1 base, with 11 bases remaining between them. Germline V gene data show CDR1 as MDHEN and CDR2 as SYDVKM. The CDR3 length is 16 residues. The CDR3 loop reads CASSLERPGNTGELFF. In DNA form, the CDR3 reads TGTGCCAGCAGTTTAGAGAGGCCAGGGAACACCGGGGAGCTGTTTTTT.

The genes are TRBV11-2 and TRBJ2-7; possible D gene TRBD2, 6 bases. V was pared by 5 bases and J by 5 bases, with 19 bases between. The CDR3 runs 15 residues. Germline V CDR1 and CDR2: SGHAT, FQNNGV. CDR3 nucleotide sequence: TGTGCCAGCAGCCGGTTCGGGGCCCGGAGGGACGAGCAGTACTTC. As protein: CASSRFGARRDEQYF.

The rearrangement joins TRBV6-5 to TRBJ1-3; D perhaps matches TRBD1 (6 bases). Germline CDR1 and CDR2: MNHEY and SVGAGI. The CDR3 is made up of 12 amino acids. CDR3 sequence: CLEGGAGNTIYF. The CDR3 nucleotides are TGTCTAGAGGGGGGGGCTGGAAACACCATATATTTT.

This clone appeared once. One junction end does not reproduce the germline sequence, and a read error may be involved. The gene calls are TRBV6-5 and TRBJ1-1; D is ambiguous. This CDR3 comprises 12 residues. The germline gives CDR1 MNHEY, CDR2 SVGAGI. The CDR3 protein is CVSSYMGTEAFF. Written as DNA, the CDR3 is TGTGTCAGCAGTTACATGGGGACTGAAGCTTTCTTT.

This clone was observed once. The chain uses TRBV7-8 and TRBJ2-5, with 8 positions matching TRBD2. The V gene end was trimmed by 1 base and the J gene end by 2 bases; junction bases not matched to a gene: 18. The CDR3 is 20 amino acids. Germline CDR1 and CDR2: SGHVS and FQNEAQ. The CDR3 is CASSLDQETSGLAVQETQYF. The CDR3 nucleotides are TGTGCCAGCAGCTTAGACCAGGAAACTAGCGGACTTGCTGTTCAAGAGACCCAGTACTTC. Complete variable domain (other parts from reference TRBV7-8 and TRBJ2-5): GAGVSQSPRYKVAKRGQDVALRCDPISGHVSLFWYQQALGQGPEFLTYFQNEAQLDKSGLPSDRFFAERPEGSVSTLKIQRTQQEDSAVYLCASSLDQETSGLAVQETQYFGPGTRLLVL.

This chain joins TRBV14 and TRBJ2-6; D remains ambiguous. This CDR3 has 19 amino acids. The V gene lost 3 bases and the J gene lost 0 bases, with 18 bases spanning the gap. Germline CDR1 and CDR2: SGHDN and FVKESK. This CDR3 reads CASSHPSDTQDSGANVLTF. CDR3 coding DNA: TGTGCCAGCAGCCACCCCAGTGACACGCAAGACTCTGGGGCCAACGTCCTGACTTTC.

V gene TRBV29-1 combines with J gene TRBJ1-2, with 8 positions matching TRBD1. The V gene's germline CDR1 is SQVTM and CDR2 ANQGSEA. The CDR3 is made up of 13 amino acids. The junction had 6 bases not matched to a gene; V was cut back by 7 bases and J by 2 bases. The CDR3 spells CSASDRVNYGYTF. As DNA, the CDR3 is TGCAGCGCTTCGGACAGGGTGAACTATGGCTACACCTTC.

This chain connects TRBV28 to TRBJ1-2, with a tentative D call TRBD1 (5 bases). The CDR3 is 14 amino acids. CDR1 MDHEN and CDR2 SYDVKM come from the germline V gene. The V gene lost 8 bases and the J gene lost 0 bases, with 13 bases spanning the gap. As DNA, the CDR3 is TGTGCCAGCGTCATGCGGGGGGCTAACTATGGCTACACCTTC. Its translation: CASVMRGANYGYTF.

The V gene is TRBV2, the J gene TRBJ2-7, with TRBD2 matching 8 bases. J lost 0 bases, V lost 5 bases, and 6 bases had no gene match. CDR1 SNHLY and CDR2 FYNNEI come from the germline V gene. This CDR3 comprises 15 residues. CDR3 loop: CASSLLADLSYEQYF. The CDR3 DNA reads as TGTGCCAGCAGTCTACTAGCGGACCTCTCCTACGAGCAGTACTTC.

V is TRBV28 and J is TRBJ2-3; 8 nucleotides agree with TRBD1. This CDR3 contains 16 residues. The germline V gene has CDR1 MDHEN and CDR2 SYDVKM. V was pared by 4 bases and J by 1 base, with 7 bases of the junction left unmatched. Written as DNA, the CDR3 is TGTGCCAGCAGTTCCCCCCAGGGGGCGGGCACAGATACGCAGTATTTT. It yields the protein CASSSPQGAGTDTQYF.

This clone has just one count. This sequence joins TRBV12-3 or TRBV12-4 and TRBJ2-5; D ambiguous. The CDR3 loop spans 11 amino acids. V was shortened by 6 bases and J by 3 bases, with 5 bases between the two germline ends. CDR3 amino acids: CASSPKETQYF. The CDR3 DNA is TGTGCCAGCAGCCCCAAAGAGACCCAGTACTTC.

J is TRBJ1-2 and V is TRBV14; 7 nucleotides agree with TRBD1. The CDR3 has 14 amino acids. After removal of 0 bases from V and 8 bases from J, the junction contained 6 bases not matched to a gene. Germline CDR1 SGHDN, CDR2 FVKESK. CDR3 residues: CASSQEQGRRGYTF. The CDR3 bases are TGTGCCAGCAGCCAAGAACAGGGGCGGAGAGGCTACACCTTC.

This chain links TRBV19 with TRBJ2-2; perhaps TRBD2 as D (6 bases). CDR3 length: 15 residues. Germline lookup yields CDR1 LNHDA and CDR2 SQIVND (reference sequence). The ends were cut back, 6 bases at V and 3 bases at J, with 14 bases in the middle. The CDR3 region has the DNA TGTGCCAGTAGCACCGGGAGCTGGGACACCGGGGAGCTGTTTTTT. This translates into CASSTGSWDTGELFF.

CDR3 residues: CASSPPAGAGTEAFF. The CDR3 DNA follows: TGTGCCAGCTCACCACCGGCGGGGGCTGGAACTGAAGCTTTCTTT. The chain carries TRBV18 and TRBJ1-1, with D perhaps matching TRBD1 (6 bases). Trimming cost V 0 bases and J 5 bases, with 13 bases left between them. The CDR3 is made up of 15 amino acids. Germline CDR1 is KGHSH and CDR2 is LQKENI.